This T cell receptor beta chain was identified during a study of T cells in Graves' hyperthyroidism and ophthalmopathy. Study summary: Before treatment of any kind, peripheral blood was taken at initial diagnosis.

Using RNA transcripts as the source, TCR beta CDR3 regions were amplified. In the first-round RT-PCR of the TCR CDR3, the HTBI primer set was used. TCRdb independently ran MiXCR on the multiplex PCR reads; one entry per CDR3 protein. Here the sample spans about 250,000 distinct CDR3 sequences, over 12% being singletons. These patients, aged 18 to 65, had recently diagnosed hyperthyroidism lasting under 2 months. Fresh peripheral blood, under 11 ml, yielded the PBMCs. Study-level points and caveats: Most clonotypes expanded in the thyroid (above 0.001) were also present in blood.

The V gene's germline CDR1 is SNHLY and CDR2 FYNNEI. The CDR3 totals 13 residues. This clonotype was counted at least ten times. The antigen is undetermined. Germline is not matched at one junction end, which may reflect a read error. Material: blood. The TCR sequence derives from a woman between 50 and 59 years old with Graves' hyperthyroidism that later progressed to Graves' ophthalmopathy. The chain couples TRBV2 to TRBJ2-5, with D maybe TRBD1 (5 bases). The chain's CDR3 is CARSVRVQETQYF. For the CDR3, the DNA is TGTGCCAGGAGTGTCAGGGTCCAAGAGACCCAGTACTTC.